Detailed here is one T cell receptor (beta chain). Its antigen is still unknown. This sample was taken from a study of cytomegalovirus exposure and HLA in healthy donors. The study's findings and limits: Most TCR sequences proved rare, with some public TCRs found in many donors. It was reportedly the case that the classifier diagnosed cytomegalovirus status with high specificity and sensitivity.

Generated by immunoSEQ multiplex PCR, the TCRdb table keeps only in-frame clones and is missing some. The sample comprises 150,000 to 200,000 clones, approximately 86% of which are singletons, and about 2.2% rests with the top ten. Trimming removed 3 bases at V and 2 bases at J, with 8 bases between. Germline assignment: CDR1 MNHEY and CDR2 SMNVEV (reference sequence). The length of the CDR3 is 13 residues. The sequenced sample consisted of PBMCs. The source of this sequence is a woman aged 18-30 years in good health and CMV-seronegative. This chain links TRBV27 with TRBJ2-7; D gene uncertain. CDR3 region: CASSFSRTYEQYF. The CDR3 nucleotides are TGTGCCAGCAGTTTCTCCAGAACCTACGAGCAGTACTTC.